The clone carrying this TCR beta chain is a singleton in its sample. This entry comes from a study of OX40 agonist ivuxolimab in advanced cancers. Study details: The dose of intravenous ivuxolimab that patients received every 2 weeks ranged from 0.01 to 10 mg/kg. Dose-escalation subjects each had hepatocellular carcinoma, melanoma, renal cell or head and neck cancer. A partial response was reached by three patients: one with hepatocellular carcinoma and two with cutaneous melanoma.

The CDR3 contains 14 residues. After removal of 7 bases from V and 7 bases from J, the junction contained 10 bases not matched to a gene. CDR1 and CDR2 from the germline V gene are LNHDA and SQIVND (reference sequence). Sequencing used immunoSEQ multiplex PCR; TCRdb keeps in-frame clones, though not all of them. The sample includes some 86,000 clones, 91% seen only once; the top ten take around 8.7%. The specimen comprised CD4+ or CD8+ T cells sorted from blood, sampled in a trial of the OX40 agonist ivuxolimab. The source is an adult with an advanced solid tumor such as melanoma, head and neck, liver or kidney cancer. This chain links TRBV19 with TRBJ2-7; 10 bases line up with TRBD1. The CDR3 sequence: CASTQTGGGGEQYF. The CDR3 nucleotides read TGTGCCAGTACCCAGACAGGGGGCGGCGGAGAGCAGTACTTC.